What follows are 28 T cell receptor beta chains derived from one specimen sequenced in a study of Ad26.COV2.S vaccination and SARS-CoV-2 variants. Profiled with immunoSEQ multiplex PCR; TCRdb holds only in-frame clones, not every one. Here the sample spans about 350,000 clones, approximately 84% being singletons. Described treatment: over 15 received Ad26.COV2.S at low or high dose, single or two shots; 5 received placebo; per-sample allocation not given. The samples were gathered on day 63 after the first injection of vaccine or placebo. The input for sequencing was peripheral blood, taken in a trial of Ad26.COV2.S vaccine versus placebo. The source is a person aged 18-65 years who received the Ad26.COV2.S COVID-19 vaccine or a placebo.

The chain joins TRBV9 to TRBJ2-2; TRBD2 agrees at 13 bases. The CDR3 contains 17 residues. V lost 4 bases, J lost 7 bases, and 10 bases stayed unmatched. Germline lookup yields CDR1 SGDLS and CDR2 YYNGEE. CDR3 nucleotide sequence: TGTGCCAGCAGCACCTTACTAGCGGGAGGGCAACACGGGGAGCTGTTTTTT. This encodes CASSTLLAGGQHGELFF.

The CDR3 loop reads CASSEIDRSPLHF. The CDR3 bases are TGTGCCAGCAGTGAGATTGATAGGTCACCCCTCCACTTT. This rearrangement joins TRBV6-1 to TRBJ1-6, with D unclear. The CDR3 consists of 13 residues. V shed 3 bases and J shed 10 bases, with 10 bases lying between them. Germline V lookup: CDR1 MNHNS, CDR2 SASEGT.

The CDR3 region is CASSPQMRGMAGNTIYF. DNA of the CDR3: TGTGCCAGCTCACCACAGATGCGGGGGATGGCTGGAAACACCATATATTTT. V gene TRBV18 combines with J gene TRBJ1-3, with D tentatively TRBD1 (5 bases). The CDR3 totals 17 residues. CDR1 and CDR2 (germline): KGHSH, LQKENI. Trimming left V 1 base short and J 2 bases short, with 15 bases between.

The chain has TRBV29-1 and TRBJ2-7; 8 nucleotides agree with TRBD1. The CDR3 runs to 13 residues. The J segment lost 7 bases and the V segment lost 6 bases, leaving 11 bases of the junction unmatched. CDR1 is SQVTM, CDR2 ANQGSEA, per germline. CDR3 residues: CSVPGQDPLEQYF. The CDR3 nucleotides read TGCAGCGTCCCGGGACAGGACCCCCTGGAGCAGTACTTC.

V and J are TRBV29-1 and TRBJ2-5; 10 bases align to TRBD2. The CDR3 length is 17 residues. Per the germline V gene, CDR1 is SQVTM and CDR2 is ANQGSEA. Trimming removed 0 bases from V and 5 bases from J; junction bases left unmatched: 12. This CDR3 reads CSVEDLSSGRFGETQYF. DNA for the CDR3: TGCAGCGTTGAAGATCTAAGTAGCGGGAGGTTTGGGGAGACCCAGTACTTC.

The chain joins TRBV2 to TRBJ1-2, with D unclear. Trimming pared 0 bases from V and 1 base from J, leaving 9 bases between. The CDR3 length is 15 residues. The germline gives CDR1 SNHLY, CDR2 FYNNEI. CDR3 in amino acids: CASSEARPDNYGYTF. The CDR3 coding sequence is TGTGCCAGCAGTGAAGCACGGCCAGATAACTATGGCTACACCTTC.

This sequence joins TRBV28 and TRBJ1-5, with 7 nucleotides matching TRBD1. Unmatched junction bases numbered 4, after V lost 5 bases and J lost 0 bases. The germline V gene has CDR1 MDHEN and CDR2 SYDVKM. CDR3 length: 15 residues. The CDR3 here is CASSRNRGSNQPQHF. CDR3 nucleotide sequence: TGTGCCAGCAGTAGGAACAGGGGTAGCAATCAGCCCCAGCATTTT.

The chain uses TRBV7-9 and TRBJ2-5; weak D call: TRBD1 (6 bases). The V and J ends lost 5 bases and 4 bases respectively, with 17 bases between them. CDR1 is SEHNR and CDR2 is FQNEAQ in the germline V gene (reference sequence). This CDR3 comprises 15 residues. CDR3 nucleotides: TGTGCCAGCAGCCAACTGGGGGCAGGACGAGAGACCCAGTACTTC. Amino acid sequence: CASSQLGAGRETQYF.

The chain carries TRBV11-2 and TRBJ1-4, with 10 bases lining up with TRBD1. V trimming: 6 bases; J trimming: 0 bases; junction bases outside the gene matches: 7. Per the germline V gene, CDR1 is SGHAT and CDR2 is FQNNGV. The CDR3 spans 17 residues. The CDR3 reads CASRPGQGRATNEKLFF. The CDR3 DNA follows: TGTGCCAGCAGACCGGGACAGGGGCGTGCAACTAATGAAAAACTGTTTTTT.

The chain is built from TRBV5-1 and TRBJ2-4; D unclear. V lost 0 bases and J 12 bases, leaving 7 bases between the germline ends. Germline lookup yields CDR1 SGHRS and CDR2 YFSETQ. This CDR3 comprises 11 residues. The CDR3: CASSLAGNQYF. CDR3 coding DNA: TGCGCCAGCAGCTTGGCTGGGAATCAGTACTTC. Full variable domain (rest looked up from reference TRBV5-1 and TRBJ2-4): KAGVTQTPRYLIKTRGQQVTLSCSPISGHRSVSWYQQTPGQGLQFLFEYFSETQRNKGNFPGRFSGRQFSNSRSEMNVSTLELGDSALYLCASSLAGNQYFGAGTRLSVL.

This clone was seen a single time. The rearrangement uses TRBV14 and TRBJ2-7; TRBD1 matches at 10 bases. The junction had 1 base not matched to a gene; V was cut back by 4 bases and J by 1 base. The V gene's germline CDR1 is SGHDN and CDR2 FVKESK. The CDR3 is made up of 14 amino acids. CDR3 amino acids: CASSRDRGSYEQYF. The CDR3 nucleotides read TGTGCCAGCAGCCGGGACAGGGGTTCCTACGAGCAGTACTTC. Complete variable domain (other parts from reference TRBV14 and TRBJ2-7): EAGVTQFPSHSVIEKGQTVTLRCDPISGHDNLYWYRRVMGKEIKFLLHFVKESKQDESGMPNNRFLAERTGGTYSTLKVQPAELEDSGVYFCASSRDRGSYEQYFGPGTRLTVT.

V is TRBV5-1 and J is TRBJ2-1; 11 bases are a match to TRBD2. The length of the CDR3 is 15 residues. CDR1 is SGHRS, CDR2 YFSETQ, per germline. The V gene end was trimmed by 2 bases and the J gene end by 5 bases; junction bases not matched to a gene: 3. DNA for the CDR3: TGCGCCAGCAGCTTCCTAGCGGGAGGCAACAATGAGCAGTTCTTC. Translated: CASSFLAGGNNEQFF.

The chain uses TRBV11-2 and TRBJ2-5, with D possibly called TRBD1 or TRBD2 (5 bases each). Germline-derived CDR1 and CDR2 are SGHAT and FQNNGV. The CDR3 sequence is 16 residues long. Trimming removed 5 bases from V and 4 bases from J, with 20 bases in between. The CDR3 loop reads CASSPPGTPTRETQYF. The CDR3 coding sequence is TGTGCCAGCAGCCCTCCCGGGACGCCTACGCGAGAGACCCAGTACTTC.

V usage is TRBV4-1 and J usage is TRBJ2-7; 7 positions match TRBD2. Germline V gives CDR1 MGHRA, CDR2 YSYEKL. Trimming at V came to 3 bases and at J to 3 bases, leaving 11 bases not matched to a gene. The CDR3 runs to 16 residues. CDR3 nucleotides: TGCGCCAGCAGCCAGCCGACTAGCCGGGGGTACTACGAGCAGTACTTC. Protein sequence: CASSQPTSRGYYEQYF.

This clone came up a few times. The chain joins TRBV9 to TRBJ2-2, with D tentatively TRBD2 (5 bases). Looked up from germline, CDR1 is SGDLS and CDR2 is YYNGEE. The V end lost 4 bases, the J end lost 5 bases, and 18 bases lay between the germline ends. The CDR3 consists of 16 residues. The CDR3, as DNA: TGTGCCAGCAGCTTGCGAGGTGCGGGCAAAACCGGGGAGCTGTTTTTT. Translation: CASSLRGAGKTGELFF.

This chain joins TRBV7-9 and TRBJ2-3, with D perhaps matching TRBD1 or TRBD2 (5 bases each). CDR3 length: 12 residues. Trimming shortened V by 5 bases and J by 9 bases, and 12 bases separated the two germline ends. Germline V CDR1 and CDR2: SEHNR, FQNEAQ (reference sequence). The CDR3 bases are TGTGCCAGCAGCCCCCAGGGAGAGACGCAGTATTTT. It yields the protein CASSPQGETQYF.

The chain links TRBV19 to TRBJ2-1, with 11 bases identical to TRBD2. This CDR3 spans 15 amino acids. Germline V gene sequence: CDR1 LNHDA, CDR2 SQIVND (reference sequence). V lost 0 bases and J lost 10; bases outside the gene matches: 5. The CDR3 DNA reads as TGTGCCAGTAGTATAGAGGTTGGACTAGCGGGCGAGCAGTTCTTC. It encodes CASSIEVGLAGEQFF.

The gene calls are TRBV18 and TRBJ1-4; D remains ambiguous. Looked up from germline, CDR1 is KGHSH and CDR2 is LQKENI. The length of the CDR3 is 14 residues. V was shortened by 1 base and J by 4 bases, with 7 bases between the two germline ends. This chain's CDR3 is CASSPRGVNEKLFF. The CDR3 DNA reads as TGTGCCAGCTCACCACGAGGAGTTAATGAAAAACTGTTTTTT.

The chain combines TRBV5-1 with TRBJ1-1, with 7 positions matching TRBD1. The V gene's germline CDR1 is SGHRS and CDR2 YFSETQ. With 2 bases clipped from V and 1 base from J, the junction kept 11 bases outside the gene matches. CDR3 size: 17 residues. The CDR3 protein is CASSFTAAGTENTEAFF. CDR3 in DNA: TGCGCCAGCAGCTTCACCGCGGCCGGGACAGAGAACACTGAAGCTTTCTTT.

CDR3 nucleotides: TGCGCCAGCTCCGGGACGGACGCCTATGGCTACACCTTC. Protein sequence: CASSGTDAYGYTF. This sequence joins TRBV5-1 and TRBJ1-2; tentatively, D is TRBD1 (5 bases). This CDR3 is 13 amino acids long. Per the germline V gene, CDR1 is SGHRS and CDR2 is YFSETQ. V was cut by 7 bases and J by 4 bases, with 14 bases left in between. The variable domain in full, completed from reference TRBV5-1 and TRBJ1-2, reads KAGVTQTPRYLIKTRGQQVTLSCSPISGHRSVSWYQQTPGQGLQFLFEYFSETQRNKGNFPGRFSGRQFSNSRSEMNVSTLELGDSALYLCASSGTDAYGYTFGSGTRLTVV.

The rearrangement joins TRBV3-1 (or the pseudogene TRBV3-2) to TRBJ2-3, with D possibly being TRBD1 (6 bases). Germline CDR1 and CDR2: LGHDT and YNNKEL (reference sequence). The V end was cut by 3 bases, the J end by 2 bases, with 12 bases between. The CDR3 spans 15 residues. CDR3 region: CASSQQTGYTDTQYF. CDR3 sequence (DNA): TGTGCCAGCAGCCAGCAGACAGGCTACACAGATACGCAGTATTTT.

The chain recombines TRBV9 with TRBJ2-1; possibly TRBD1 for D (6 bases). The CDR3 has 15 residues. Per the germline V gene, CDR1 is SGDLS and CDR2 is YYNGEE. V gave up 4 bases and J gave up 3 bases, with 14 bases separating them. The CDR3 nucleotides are TGTGCCAGCAGCCTTCGACAGGATGTCTACAATGAGCAGTTCTTC. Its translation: CASSLRQDVYNEQFF.

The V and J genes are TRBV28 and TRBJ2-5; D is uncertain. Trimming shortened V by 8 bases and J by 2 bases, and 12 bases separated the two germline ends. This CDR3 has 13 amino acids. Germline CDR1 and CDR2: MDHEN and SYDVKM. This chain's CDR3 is CASLYPGQETQYF. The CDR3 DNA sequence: TGTGCCAGCCTTTACCCGGGTCAAGAGACCCAGTACTTC. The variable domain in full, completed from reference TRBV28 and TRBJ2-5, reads DVKVTQSSRYLVKRTGEKVFLECVQDMDHENMFWYRQDPGLGLRLIYFSYDVKMKEKGDIPEGYSVSREKKERFSLILESASTNQTSMYLCASLYPGQETQYFGPGTRLLVL.

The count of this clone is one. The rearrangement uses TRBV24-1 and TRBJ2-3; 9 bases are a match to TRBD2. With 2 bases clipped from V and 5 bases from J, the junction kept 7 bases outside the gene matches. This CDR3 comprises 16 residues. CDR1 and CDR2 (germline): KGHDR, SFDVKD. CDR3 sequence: CATSDSAGGPRDTQYF. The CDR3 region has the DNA TGTGCCACCAGTGATTCGGCGGGAGGGCCCAGAGATACGCAGTATTTT.

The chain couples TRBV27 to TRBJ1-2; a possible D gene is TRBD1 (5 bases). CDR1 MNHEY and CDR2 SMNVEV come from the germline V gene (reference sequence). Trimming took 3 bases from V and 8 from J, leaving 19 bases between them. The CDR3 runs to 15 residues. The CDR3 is CASSLYRWQFGGYTF. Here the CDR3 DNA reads TGTGCCAGCAGTTTGTACAGGTGGCAATTTGGCGGCTACACCTTC.

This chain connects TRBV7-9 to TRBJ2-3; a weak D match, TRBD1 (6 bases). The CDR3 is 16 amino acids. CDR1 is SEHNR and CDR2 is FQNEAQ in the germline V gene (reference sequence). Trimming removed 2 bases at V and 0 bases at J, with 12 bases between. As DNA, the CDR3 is TGTGCCAGCAGCTTACAGGGGCCTACTAGCACAGATACGCAGTATTTT. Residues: CASSLQGPTSTDTQYF.

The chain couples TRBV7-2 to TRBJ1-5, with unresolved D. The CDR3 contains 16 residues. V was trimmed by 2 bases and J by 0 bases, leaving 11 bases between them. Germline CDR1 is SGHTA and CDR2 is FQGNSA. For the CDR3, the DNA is TGTGCCAGCAGCTTATATGGGATTAATAGCAATCAGCCCCAGCATTTT. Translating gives CASSLYGINSNQPQHF.

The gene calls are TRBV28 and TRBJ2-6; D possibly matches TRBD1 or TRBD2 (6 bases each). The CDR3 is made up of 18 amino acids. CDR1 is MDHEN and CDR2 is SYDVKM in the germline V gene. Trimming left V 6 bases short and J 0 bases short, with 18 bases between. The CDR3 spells CASRKGGWGPSGANVLTF. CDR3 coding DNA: TGTGCCAGCAGGAAAGGGGGGTGGGGACCCTCTGGGGCCAACGTCCTGACTTTC.